These T cell receptor beta chains were read from a single sample in a study of shared clonotypes between healthy human individuals. Data came from immunoSEQ multiplex PCR; TCRdb stores just in-frame clones and leaves some out. Of approximately 2,000,000 clones listed, approximately 92% are singletons. The specimen was naive CD8+ T cells from PBMCs. Every receptor here comes from a man aged 18 to 35 in good health. Some clones in this sample may be carry-over from other donors' samples. Both conserved end residues are part of each CDR3. The D gene is left open where the match is weak. Size tells how often a clone was seen (once, few, many) or the class of an expanded clone, and some rows leave it out.

clone size,J gene,D gene,V gene,CDR3 DNA,CDR3 protein
.,TRBJ2-3,.,TRBV30,TGTGCCTGGAGTTGGGTCCTGAGCACAGATACGCAGTATTTT,CAWSWVLSTDTQYF
.,TRBJ1-2,TRBD1,TRBV27,TGTGCCAGCAGTCCAGCGACAGGGGAGTGGCACTATGGCTACACCTTC,CASSPATGEWHYGYTF
.,TRBJ2-1,TRBD2,TRBV19,TGTGCCAGTAGGCGACTAGCGGACAATGAGCAGTTCTTC,CASRRLADNEQFF
.,TRBJ1-2,.,TRBV29-1,TGCAGCGTTGTGGGGGACTATGGCTACACCTTC,CSVVGDYGYTF
once,TRBJ2-1,.,TRBV19,TGTGCCAGTAGTATTTGGGGCAGGGCCGACAATGAGCAGTTCTTC,CASSIWGRADNEQFF
.,TRBJ2-7,TRBD2,TRBV2,TGTGCCACCCAGCGGGAGGGGTACAACGAGCAGTACTTC,CATQREGYNEQYF
.,TRBJ1-3,.,TRBV7-9,TGTGCCAGCAGCGTCGGCGGCCTCTACTCTGGAAACACCATATATTTT,CASSVGGLYSGNTIYF
few,TRBJ1-1,.,TRBV9,TGTGCCAGCAGCGTTAGGACGGGACCCGGCGCTGAAGCTTTCTTT,CASSVRTGPGAEAFF
.,TRBJ1-1,.,TRBV2,TGTGCCAGCAGCGACAGAAACGTGAACACTGAAGCTTTCTTT,CASSDRNVNTEAFF
.,TRBJ1-2,.,TRBV20-1,TGCAGTGCTAGAGTGGATGGCTACACCTTC,CSARVDGYTF
.,TRBJ1-1,.,TRBV6-9,TGTGCCAGCAGTTCCCCGGGGGTCAAGCTTGAAGCTTTCTTT,CASSSPGVKLEAFF
.,TRBJ2-2,.,TRBV27,TGTGCCAGCAACTACGTCGGCGCCACCGGGGAGCTGTTTTTT,CASNYVGATGELFF
.,TRBJ2-1,TRBD2,TRBV2,TGTGCCAGCAGTGAAGCTAGCGGGTACCCCTACAATGAGCAGTTCTTC,CASSEASGYPYNEQFF
once,TRBJ2-5,TRBD2,TRBV28,TGTGCCAGCGGTGCCTACACTAGCGTTCAAGAGACCCAGTACTTC,CASGAYTSVQETQYF
once,TRBJ2-3,TRBD2,TRBV27,TGTGCCAGCAGTTTACTAGCGGGAGTGGGGGGTACGCAGTATTTT,CASSLLAGVGGTQYF
.,TRBJ1-3,.,TRBV6-6,TGTGCCAGCACGACCCCGCGACAAAGGCCTGGAAACACCATATATTTT,CASTTPRQRPGNTIYF
.,TRBJ2-1,.,TRBV5-4,TGTGCCAGCAGCTTTAGGAGGGAAGTGAGCAATGAGCAGTTCTTC,CASSFRREVSNEQFF
.,TRBJ2-1,.,TRBV5-1,TGCGCCAGCAGCTGGGCGGGGGCCGACAATGAGCAGTTCTTC,CASSWAGADNEQFF
.,TRBJ1-1,TRBD1,TRBV19,TGTGCCAGTAGTATAGGGACAGGGTACTGGGAAGCTTTCTTT,CASSIGTGYWEAFF
.,TRBJ1-3,.,TRBV5-8,TGTGCCAGCAGCTTGGTGTTCCGCAGCTCTGGAAACACCATATATTTT,CASSLVFRSSGNTIYF
once,TRBJ2-7,.,TRBV15,TGTGCCACCAGCAGAGCAGGGGACGAGCAGTACTTC,CATSRAGDEQYF
.,TRBJ2-1,.,TRBV5-1,TGCGCCAGCAGCGGGTGGCCTGGTGAGCAGTTCTTC,CASSGWPGEQFF
.,TRBJ2-5,.,TRBV6-6,TGTGCCAGCAGCCCCGGGACTGAAGAGACCCAGTACTTC,CASSPGTEETQYF
few,TRBJ2-2,TRBD2,TRBV4-3,TGCGCCAGCAGCCCTGGACTAGCGCGGGAGCTGTTTTTT,CASSPGLARELFF
.,TRBJ2-1,TRBD2,TRBV7-9,TGTGCCAGCAGCTATCCCGGGACTAGTAACAATGAGCAGTTCTTC,CASSYPGTSNNEQFF
.,TRBJ2-5,.,TRBV7-9,TGTGCCAGCAGCTCGCGGCAGGGGAGACAAGAGACCCAGTACTTC,CASSSRQGRQETQYF
.,TRBJ2-7,.,TRBV7-6,TGTGCCAGCAGCTTAGTAAGCGTCCCAGGAGAGCAGTACTTC,CASSLVSVPGEQYF
.,TRBJ2-3,.,TRBV5-1,TGCGCCAGCAGCTTGGGGACAGCCCCTAGCACAGATACGCAGTATTTT,CASSLGTAPSTDTQYF
.,TRBJ2-7,TRBD2,TRBV4-2,TGTGCCAGCAGCCAACGACTAGCGGGGTACTACGAGCAGTACTTC,CASSQRLAGYYEQYF
once,TRBJ2-1,TRBD2,TRBV7-9,TGTGCCAGCAGCCAACTAGCGGGAGGGATCAATGAGCAGTTCTTC,CASSQLAGGINEQFF
.,TRBJ2-3,.,TRBV2,TGTGCCAGCAGTGAGGGTCGGGAGTCCCCAGATACGCAGTATTTT,CASSEGRESPDTQYF
.,TRBJ2-7,TRBD2,TRBV7-9,TGTGCCAGCAGCACACCGGGACTAGCCTCCTACGAGCAGTACTTC,CASSTPGLASYEQYF
.,TRBJ2-1,TRBD2,TRBV30,TGTGCCTGGAGTGTAATATCTAGCGGCGTGTATGTTGAGCAGTTCTTC,CAWSVISSGVYVEQFF
once,TRBJ2-2,TRBD1,TRBV5-1,TGCGCCAGCAGCTTTACAGGGGGCTTGGCCGGGGAGCTGTTTTTT,CASSFTGGLAGELFF
.,TRBJ2-7,TRBD1,TRBV27,TGTGCCAGCAGCTATCGACAGGGCCACGAGCAGTACTTC,CASSYRQGHEQYF
.,TRBJ2-7,.,TRBV10-3,TGTGCCATCAGTGAGTTGCAGATACGAACCTACGAGCAGTACTTC,CAISELQIRTYEQYF
once,TRBJ2-3,.,TRBV6-6,TGTGCCAGCTACGGGAGCACAGATACGCAGTATTTT,CASYGSTDTQYF
.,TRBJ1-2,TRBD1,TRBV9,TGTGCCAGCAGCTCCTGGACAGGGGGCTTAAACTATGGCTACACCTTC,CASSSWTGGLNYGYTF
.,TRBJ2-7,.,TRBV28,TGTGCCAGCAGCCCGTTTGGTTTTCGGGAGATCGCTAACGAGCAGTACTTC,CASSPFGFREIANEQYF
.,TRBJ1-2,.,TRBV27,TGTGCCAGCAGTTTATCGATGGGGGTCTATGGCTACACCTTC,CASSLSMGVYGYTF